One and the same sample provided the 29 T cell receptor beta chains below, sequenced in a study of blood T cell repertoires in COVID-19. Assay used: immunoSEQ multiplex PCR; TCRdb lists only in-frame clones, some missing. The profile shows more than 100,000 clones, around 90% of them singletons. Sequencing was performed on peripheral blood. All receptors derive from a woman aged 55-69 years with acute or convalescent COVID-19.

CDR3 in amino acids: CASSGYLRDSTAEQFF. In DNA form, the CDR3 reads TGTGCCAGTAGTGGGTACCTCAGGGACTCAACGGCTGAGCAGTTCTTC. The chain links TRBV19 to TRBJ2-1, with D possibly TRBD2 on 6 matching bases. Per germline, CDR1 LNHDA and CDR2 SQIVND (reference sequence). This CDR3 contains 16 residues. Trimming cost V 5 bases and J 9 bases, with 23 bases left between them.

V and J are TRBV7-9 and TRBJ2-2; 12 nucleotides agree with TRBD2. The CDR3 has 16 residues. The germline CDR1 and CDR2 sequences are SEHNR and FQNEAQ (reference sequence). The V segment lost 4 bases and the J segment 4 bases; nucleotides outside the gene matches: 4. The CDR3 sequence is CASSSSSGRATGELFF. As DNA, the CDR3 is TGTGCCAGCAGCTCTTCTAGCGGGAGGGCCACCGGGGAGCTGTTTTTT.

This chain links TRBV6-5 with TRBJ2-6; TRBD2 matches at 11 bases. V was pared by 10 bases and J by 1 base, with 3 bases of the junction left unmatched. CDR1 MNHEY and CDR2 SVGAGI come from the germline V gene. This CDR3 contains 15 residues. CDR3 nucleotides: TGTGCCACCCGGACTAGCGGGTCTGGGGCCAACGTCCTGACTTTC. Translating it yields CATRTSGSGANVLTF.

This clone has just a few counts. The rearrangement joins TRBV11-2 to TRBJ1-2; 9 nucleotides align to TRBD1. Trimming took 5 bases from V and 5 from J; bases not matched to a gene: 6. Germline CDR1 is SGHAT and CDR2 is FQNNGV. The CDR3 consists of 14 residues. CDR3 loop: CASSARQGDYGYTF. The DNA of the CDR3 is TGTGCCAGCAGCGCCAGACAGGGGGATTATGGCTACACCTTC.

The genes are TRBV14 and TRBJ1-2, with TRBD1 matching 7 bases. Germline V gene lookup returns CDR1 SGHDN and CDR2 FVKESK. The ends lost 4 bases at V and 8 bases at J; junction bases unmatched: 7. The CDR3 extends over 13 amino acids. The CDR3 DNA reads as TGTGCCAGCAGCCCAATCGACAGGGAAGGCTACACCTTC. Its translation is CASSPIDREGYTF.

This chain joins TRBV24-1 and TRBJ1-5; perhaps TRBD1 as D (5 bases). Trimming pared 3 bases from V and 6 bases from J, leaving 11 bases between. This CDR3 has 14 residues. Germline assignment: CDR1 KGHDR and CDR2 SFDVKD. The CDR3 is CATSDPGSAQPQHF. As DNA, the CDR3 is TGTGCCACCAGTGATCCAGGGTCCGCTCAGCCCCAGCATTTT.

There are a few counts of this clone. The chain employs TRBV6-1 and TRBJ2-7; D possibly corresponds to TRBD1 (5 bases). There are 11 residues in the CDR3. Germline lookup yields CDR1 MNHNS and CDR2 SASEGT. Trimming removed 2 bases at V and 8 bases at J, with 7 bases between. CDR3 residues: CASSEQGKQYV. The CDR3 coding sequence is TGTGCCAGCAGTGAACAGGGAAAGCAGTACGTC.

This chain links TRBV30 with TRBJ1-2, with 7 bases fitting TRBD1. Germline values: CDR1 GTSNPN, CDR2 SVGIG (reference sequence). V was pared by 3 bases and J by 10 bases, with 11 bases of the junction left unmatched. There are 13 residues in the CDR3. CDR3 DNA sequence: TGTGCCTGGAGACCCGACAGGGAGGCTGCCTACACCTTC. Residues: CAWRPDREAAYTF.

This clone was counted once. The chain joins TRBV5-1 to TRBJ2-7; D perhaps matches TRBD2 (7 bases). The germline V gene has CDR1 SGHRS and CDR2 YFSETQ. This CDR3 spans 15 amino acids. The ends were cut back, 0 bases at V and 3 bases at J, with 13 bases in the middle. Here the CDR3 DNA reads TGCGCCAGCAGCTTGGTGGGGGGGCCAAACTACGAGCAGTACTTC. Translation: CASSLVGGPNYEQYF.

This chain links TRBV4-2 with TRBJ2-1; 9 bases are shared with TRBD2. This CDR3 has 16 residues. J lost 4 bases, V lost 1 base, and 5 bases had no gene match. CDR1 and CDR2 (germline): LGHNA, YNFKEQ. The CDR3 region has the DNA TGTGCCAGCAGCCAAGGGGCGGGAGGGGGTTACAATGAGCAGTTCTTC. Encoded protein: CASSQGAGGGYNEQFF.

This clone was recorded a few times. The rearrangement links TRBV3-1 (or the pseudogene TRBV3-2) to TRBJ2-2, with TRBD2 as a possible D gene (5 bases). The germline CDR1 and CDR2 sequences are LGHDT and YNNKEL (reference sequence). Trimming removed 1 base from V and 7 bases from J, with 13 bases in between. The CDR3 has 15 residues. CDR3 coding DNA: TGTGCCAGCAGCCAAGCGGGCCCAGAGGGCGGGGAGCTGTTTTTT. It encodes CASSQAGPEGGELFF.

The CDR3 region has the DNA TGTGCCAGCAGCTTGTGGACAGGCAAAGAGACCCAGTACTTC. Translation gives CASSLWTGKETQYF. The chain uses TRBV5-8 and TRBJ2-5; 7 bases map to TRBD1. The CDR3 contains 14 residues. Per germline, CDR1 SGHTS and CDR2 YDEGEE. J gave up 3 bases and V 1 base, and 3 bases lay outside the gene matches. The variable domain in full, with the rest retrieved from reference TRBV5-8 and TRBJ2-5, is EAGVTQSPTHLIKTRGQQATLRCSPISGHTSVYWYQQALGLGLQFLLWYDEGEERNRGNFPPRFSGRQFPNYSSELNVNALELEDSALYLCASSLWTGKETQYFGPGTRLLVL.

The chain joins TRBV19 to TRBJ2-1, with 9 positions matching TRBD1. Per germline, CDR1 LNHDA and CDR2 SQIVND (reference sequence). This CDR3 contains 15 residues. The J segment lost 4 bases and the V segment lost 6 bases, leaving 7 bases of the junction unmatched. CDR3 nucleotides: TGTGCCAGTAGCAGTACAGGGGGCCCGTACAATGAGCAGTTCTTC. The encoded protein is CASSSTGGPYNEQFF.

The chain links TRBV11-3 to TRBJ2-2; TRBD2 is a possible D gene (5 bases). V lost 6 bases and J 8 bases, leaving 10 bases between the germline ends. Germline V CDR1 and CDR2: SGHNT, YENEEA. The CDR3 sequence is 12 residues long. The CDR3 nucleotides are TGTGCCAGCAGTTTTAGCGCTGGGGAGCTGTTTTTT. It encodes CASSFSAGELFF.

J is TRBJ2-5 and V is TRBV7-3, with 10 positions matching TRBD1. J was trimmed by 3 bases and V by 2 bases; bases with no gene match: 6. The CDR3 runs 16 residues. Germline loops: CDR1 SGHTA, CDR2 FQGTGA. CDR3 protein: CASSLGIGQGEETQYF. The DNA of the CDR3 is TGTGCCAGCAGCTTAGGAATTGGACAGGGGGAAGAGACCCAGTACTTC.

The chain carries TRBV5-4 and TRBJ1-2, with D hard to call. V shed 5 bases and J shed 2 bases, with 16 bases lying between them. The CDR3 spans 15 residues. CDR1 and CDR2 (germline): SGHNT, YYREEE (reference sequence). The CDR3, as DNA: TGTGCCAGCAGGCCCGAGGCACGGCCGAACTATGGCTACACCTTC. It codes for CASRPEARPNYGYTF.

The CDR3 DNA is TGTGCCAGCAGCTTAGGGGGGGGGACAACTAATGAAAAACTGTTTTTT. Protein sequence: CASSLGGGTTNEKLFF. The rearrangement joins TRBV7-6 to TRBJ1-4; TRBD1 might be the D (5 bases). This CDR3 has 16 residues. The germline V and J ends were trimmed by 1 base and 0 bases, with 9 bases remaining between them. The germline gives CDR1 SGHVS, CDR2 FNYEAQ.

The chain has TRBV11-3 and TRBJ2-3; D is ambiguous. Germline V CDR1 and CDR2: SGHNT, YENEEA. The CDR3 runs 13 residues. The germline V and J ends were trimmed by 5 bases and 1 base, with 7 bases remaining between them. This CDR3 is CASSGDGTDTQYF. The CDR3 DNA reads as TGTGCCAGCAGCGGAGACGGCACAGATACGCAGTATTTT.

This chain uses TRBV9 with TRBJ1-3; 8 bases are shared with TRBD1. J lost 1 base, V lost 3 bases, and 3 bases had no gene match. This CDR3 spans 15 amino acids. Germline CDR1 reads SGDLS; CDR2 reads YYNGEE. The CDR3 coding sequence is TGTGCCAGCAGCGCAAGACAGGGGTCTGGAAACACCATATATTTT. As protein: CASSARQGSGNTIYF.

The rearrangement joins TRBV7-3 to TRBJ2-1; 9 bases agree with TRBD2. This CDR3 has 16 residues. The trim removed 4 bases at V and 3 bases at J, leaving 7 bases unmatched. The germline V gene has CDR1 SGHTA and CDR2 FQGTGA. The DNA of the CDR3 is TGTGCCAGCAGCTCCCTGGGGACTAGCCTCTACAATGAGCAGTTCTTC. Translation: CASSSLGTSLYNEQFF.

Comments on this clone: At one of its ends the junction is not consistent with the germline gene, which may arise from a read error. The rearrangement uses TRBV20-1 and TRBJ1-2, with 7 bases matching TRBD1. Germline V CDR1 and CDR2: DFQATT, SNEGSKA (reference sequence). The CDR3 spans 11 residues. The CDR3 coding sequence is TGCAGTGCTCACCGGGACAGAGCCCTTTTCTTC. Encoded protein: CSAHRDRALFF.

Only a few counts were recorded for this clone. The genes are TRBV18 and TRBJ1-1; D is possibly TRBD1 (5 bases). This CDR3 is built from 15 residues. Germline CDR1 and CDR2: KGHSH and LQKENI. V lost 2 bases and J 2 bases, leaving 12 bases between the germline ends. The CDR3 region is CASSPGAAGNTEAFF. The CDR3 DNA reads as TGTGCCAGCTCACCAGGGGCAGCAGGCAACACTGAAGCTTTCTTT. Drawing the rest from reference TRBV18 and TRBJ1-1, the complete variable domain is NAGVMQNPRHLVRRRGQEARLRCSPMKGHSHVYWYRQLPEEGLKFMVYLQKENIIDESGMPKERFSAEFPKEGPSILRIQQVVRGDSAAYFCASSPGAAGNTEAFFGQGTRLTVV.

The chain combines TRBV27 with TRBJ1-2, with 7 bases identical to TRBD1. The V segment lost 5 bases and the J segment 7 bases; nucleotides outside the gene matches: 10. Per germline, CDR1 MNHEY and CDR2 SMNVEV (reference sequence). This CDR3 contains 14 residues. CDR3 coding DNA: TGTGCCAGCAGTCTAGGAGGGGGCGCCGGTGGCTACACCTTC. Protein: CASSLGGGAGGYTF.

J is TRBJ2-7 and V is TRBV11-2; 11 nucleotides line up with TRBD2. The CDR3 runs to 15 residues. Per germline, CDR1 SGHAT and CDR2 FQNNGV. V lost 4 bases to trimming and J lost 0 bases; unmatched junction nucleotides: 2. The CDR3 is CASSWGLADSYEQYF. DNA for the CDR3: TGTGCCAGCAGCTGGGGACTAGCGGACTCCTACGAGCAGTACTTC.

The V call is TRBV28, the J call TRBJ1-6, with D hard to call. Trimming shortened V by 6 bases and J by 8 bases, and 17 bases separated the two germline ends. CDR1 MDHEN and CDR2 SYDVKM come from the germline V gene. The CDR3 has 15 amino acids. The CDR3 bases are TGTGCCAGCAGCCCGTCGGACTGGGGATATTCACCCCTCCACTTT. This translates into CASSPSDWGYSPLHF.

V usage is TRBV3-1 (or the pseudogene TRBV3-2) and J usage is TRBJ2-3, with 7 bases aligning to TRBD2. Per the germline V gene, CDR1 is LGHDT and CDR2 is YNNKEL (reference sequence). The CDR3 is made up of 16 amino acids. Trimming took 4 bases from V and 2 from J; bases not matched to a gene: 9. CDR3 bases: TGTGCCAGCAGCCTCAGAGCGGGGACTCACACAGATACGCAGTATTTT. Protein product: CASSLRAGTHTDTQYF.

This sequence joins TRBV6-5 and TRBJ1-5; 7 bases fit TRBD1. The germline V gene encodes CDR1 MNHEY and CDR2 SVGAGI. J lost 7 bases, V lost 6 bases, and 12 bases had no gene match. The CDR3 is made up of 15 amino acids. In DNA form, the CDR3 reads TGTGCCAGCAGCCCCACCGGAGGGGGCGTGCAGCCCCAGCATTTT. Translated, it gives CASSPTGGGVQPQHF.

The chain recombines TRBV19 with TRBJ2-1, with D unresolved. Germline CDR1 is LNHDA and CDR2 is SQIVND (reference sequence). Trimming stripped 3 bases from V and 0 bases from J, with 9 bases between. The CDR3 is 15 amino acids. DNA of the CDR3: TGTGCCAGTAGTATTACAGATTACTCCTACAATGAGCAGTTCTTC. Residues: CASSITDYSYNEQFF.

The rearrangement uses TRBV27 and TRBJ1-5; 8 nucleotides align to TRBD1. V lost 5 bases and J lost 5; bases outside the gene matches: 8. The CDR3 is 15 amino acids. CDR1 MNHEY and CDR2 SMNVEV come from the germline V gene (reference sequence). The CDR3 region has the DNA TGTGCCAGCAGTCTAGACAGGGGACCTGATCAGCCCCAGCATTTT. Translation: CASSLDRGPDQPQHF.